The clone carrying this T cell receptor (beta chain) has more than one count but fewer than ten. The antigen is unknown. The starting material, unfractionated whole blood, was used for total RNA extraction. Germline loops: CDR1 SGHTA, CDR2 FQGNSA. The CDR3 loop spans 17 amino acids. V shed 1 base, J shed 2 bases, and the junction held 5 bases outside the gene matches. Unique molecular identifiers were linked by the library to individual cDNA molecules. Authors' data handling: With a range of roughly 23,224 to 690,600, the median per sample was around 96,000 TCRs. Via MiXCR, TCRdb re-called the reads, giving one row per CDR3 protein. The V and J calls shown here were made by TCRdb, not taken from the authors' results. This repertoire shows 100,000 to 150,000 distinct CDR3 sequences, around 8.5% found once; its top ten account for just over 1.4%. These data come from a study of human T cells and chemical hapten exposure. Study in general: Mainly, slight library volume differences in the pool made TCR yields vary. Study-level findings and limits: There was no change with DPC sensitization in TCRs above 1 in 1000 frequency.

The sequence was obtained from a human donor in good health. Some clones in this sample may be carry-over from other donors' samples. Sequencing used whole blood. The chain has TRBV7-2 and TRBJ2-2; TRBD2 agrees at 9 bases. CDR3 residues: CASSLVSSGVNTGELFF. The CDR3 nucleotides are TGTGCCAGCAGCTTAGTCTCTAGCGGGGTAAACACCGGGGAGCTGTTTTTT.